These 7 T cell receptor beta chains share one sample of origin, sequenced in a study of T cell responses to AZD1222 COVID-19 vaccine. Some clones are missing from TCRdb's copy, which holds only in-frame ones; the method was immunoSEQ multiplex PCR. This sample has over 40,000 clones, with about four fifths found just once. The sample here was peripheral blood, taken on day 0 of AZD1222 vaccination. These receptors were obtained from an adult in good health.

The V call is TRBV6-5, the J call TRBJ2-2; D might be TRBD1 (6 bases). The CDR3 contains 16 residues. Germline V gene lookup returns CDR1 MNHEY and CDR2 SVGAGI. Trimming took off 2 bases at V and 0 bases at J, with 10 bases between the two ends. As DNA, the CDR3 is TGTGCCAGCAGTTACCCGGACAGCGCGAACACCGGGGAGCTGTTTTTT. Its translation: CASSYPDSANTGELFF.

CDR3 sequence: CASSWSTGSNTEAFF. In DNA, the CDR3 is TGCGCCAGCAGCTGGTCGACAGGGTCGAACACTGAAGCTTTCTTT. V is TRBV5-1 and J is TRBJ1-1; the match to TRBD1 covers 7 bases. The length of the CDR3 is 15 residues. The V and J ends lost 3 bases and 1 base, in that order; junction bases with no gene match: 6. Germline loops: CDR1 SGHRS, CDR2 YFSETQ.

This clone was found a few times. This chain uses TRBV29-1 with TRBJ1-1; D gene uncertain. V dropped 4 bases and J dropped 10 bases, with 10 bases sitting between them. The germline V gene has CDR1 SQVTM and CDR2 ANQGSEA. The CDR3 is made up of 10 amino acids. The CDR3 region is CSVVVGRAFF. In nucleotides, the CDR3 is TGCAGCGTTGTGGTGGGTAGAGCTTTCTTT.

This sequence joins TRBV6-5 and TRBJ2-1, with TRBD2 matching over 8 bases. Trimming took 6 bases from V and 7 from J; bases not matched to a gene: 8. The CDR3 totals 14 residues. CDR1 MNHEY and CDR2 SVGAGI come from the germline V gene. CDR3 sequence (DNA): TGTGCCAGCAGAGGCCAGGGACTAGTTAATGAGCAGTTCTTC. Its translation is CASRGQGLVNEQFF.

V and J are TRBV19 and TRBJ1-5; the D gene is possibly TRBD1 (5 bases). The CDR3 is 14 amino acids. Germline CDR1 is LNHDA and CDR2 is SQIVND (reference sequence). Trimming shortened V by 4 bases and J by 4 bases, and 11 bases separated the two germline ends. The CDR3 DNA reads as TGTGCCAGTAGTAAGGGGAGTGAAAATCAGCCCCAGCATTTT. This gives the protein CASSKGSENQPQHF.

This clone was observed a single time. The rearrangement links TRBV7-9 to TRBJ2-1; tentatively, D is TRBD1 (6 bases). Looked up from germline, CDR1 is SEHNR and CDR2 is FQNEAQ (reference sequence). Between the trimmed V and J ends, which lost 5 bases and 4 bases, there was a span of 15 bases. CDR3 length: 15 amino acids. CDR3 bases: TGTGCCAGCAGCAAAAAGGGGGAGAGTTACAATGAGCAGTTCTTC. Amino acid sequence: CASSKKGESYNEQFF.

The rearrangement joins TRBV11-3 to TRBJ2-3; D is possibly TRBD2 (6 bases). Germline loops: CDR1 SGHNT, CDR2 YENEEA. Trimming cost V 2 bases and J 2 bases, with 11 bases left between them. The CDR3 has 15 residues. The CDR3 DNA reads TGTGCCAGCAGCTTATTTGCGGGAATCACAGATACGCAGTATTTT. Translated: CASSLFAGITDTQYF.